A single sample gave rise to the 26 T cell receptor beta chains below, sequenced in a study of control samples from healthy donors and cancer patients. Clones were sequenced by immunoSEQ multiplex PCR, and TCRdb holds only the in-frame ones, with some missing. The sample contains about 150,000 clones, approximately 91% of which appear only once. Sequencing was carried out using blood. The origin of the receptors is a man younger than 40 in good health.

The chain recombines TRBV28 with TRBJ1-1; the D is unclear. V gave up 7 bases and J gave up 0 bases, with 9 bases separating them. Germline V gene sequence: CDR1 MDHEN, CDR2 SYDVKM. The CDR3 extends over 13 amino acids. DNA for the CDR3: TGTGCCAGCACCTCTGGAATGAACACTGAAGCTTTCTTT. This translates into CASTSGMNTEAFF.

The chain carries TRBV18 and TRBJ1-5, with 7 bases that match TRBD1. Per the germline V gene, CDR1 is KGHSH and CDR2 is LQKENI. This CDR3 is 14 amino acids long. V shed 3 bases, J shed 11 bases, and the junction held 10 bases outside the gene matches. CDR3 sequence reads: CASSPGQNFITQHF. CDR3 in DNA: TGTGCCAGCTCACCGGGACAGAACTTCATCACCCAGCATTTT.

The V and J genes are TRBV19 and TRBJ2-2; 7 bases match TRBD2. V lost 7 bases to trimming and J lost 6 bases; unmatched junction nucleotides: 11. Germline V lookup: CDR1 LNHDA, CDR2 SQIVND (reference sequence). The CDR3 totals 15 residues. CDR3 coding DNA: TGTGCCAGTATCCCATCGGGGGGATCACCCGGGGAGCTGTTTTTT. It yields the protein CASIPSGGSPGELFF.

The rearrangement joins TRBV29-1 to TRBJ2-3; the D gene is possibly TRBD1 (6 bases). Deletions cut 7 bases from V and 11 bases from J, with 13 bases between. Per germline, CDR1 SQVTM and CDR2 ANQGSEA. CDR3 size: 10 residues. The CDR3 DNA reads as TGCAGCGGGAGACAGGAAGAGCAGTATTTT. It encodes CSGRQEEQYF.

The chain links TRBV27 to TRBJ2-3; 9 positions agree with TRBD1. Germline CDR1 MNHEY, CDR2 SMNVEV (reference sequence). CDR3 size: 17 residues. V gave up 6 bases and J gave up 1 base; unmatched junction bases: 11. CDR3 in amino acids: CASSGITGGAGTDTQYF. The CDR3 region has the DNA TGTGCCAGCAGCGGGATTACAGGGGGCGCGGGCACAGATACGCAGTATTTT.

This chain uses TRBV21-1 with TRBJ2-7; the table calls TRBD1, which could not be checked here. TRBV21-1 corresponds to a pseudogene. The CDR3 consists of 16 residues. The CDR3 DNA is TGTGCCAGCAGCTCCCCGACAGGCAAGATCTCCTACGAGCAGTACTTC. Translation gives CASSSPTGKISYEQYF.

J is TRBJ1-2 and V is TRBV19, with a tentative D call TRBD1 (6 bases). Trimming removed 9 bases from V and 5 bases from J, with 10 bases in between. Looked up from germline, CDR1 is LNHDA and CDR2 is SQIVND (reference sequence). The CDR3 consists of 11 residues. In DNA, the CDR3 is TGTGCCAGCTCCCAGGGGTATGGCTACACCTTC. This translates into CASSQGYGYTF.

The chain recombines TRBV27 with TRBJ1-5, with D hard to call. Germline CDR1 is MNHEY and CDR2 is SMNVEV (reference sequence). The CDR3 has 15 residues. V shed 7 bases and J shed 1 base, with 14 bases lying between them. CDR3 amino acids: CASTPRMGSNQPQHF. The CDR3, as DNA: TGTGCCAGCACCCCCCGTATGGGAAGCAATCAGCCCCAGCATTTT.

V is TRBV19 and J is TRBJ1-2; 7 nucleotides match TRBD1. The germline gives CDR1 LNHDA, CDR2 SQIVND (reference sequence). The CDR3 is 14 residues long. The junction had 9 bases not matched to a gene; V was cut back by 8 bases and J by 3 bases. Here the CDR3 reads CASSTGSTHYGYTF. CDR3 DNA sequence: TGTGCCAGTTCGACAGGGTCTACCCACTATGGCTACACCTTC.

CDR3 sequence reads: CASSLDRGGTGELFF. The CDR3 nucleotides are TGCGCCAGCAGCTTGGACAGGGGAGGAACCGGGGAGCTGTTTTTT. This chain links TRBV5-1 with TRBJ2-2, with D possibly TRBD1 on 7 matching bases. There are 15 residues in the CDR3. The V end was cut by 0 bases, the J end by 5 bases, with 11 bases between. Per germline, CDR1 SGHRS and CDR2 YFSETQ.

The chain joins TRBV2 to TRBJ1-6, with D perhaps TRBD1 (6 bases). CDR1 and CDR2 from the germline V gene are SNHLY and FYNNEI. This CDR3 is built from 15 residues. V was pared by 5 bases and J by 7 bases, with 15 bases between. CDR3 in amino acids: CASSIRDTSNSPLHF. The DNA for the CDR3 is TGTGCCAGCAGTATCCGGGACACTTCGAATTCACCCCTCCACTTT.

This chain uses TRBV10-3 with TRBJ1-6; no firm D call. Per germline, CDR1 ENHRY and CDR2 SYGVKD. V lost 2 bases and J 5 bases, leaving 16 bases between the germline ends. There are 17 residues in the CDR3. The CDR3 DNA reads TGTGCCATCAGTGAGGGGCGGACCGGAGGGAATAATTCACCCCTCCACTTT. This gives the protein CAISEGRTGGNNSPLHF.

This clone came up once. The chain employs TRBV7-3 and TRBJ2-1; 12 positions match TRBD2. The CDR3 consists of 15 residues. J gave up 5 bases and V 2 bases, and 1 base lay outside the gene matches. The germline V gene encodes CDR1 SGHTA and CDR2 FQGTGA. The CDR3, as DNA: TGTGCCAGCAGCTTAGGACTAGCGGGGAACAATGAGCAGTTCTTC. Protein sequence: CASSLGLAGNNEQFF. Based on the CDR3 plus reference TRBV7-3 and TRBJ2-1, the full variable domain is GAGVSQTPSNKVTEKGKYVELRCDPISGHTALYWYRQSLGQGPEFLIYFQGTGAADDSGLPNDRFFAVRPEGSVSTLKIQRTERGDSAVYLCASSLGLAGNNEQFFGPGTRLTVL.

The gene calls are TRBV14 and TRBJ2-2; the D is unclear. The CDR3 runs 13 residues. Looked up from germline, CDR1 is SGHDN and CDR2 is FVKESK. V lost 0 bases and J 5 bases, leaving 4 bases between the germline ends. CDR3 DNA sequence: TGTGCCAGCAGCCAAGAACGGACCGGGGAGCTGTTTTTT. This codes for CASSQERTGELFF. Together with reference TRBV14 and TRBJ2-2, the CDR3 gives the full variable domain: EAGVTQFPSHSVIEKGQTVTLRCDPISGHDNLYWYRRVMGKEIKFLLHFVKESKQDESGMPNNRFLAERTGGTYSTLKVQPAELEDSGVYFCASSQERTGELFFGEGSRLTVL.

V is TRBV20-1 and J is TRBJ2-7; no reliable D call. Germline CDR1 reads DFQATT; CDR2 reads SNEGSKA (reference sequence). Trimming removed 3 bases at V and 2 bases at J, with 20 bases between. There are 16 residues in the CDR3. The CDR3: CSASGWLEGITYEQYF. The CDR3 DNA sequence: TGCAGTGCTAGTGGGTGGTTAGAAGGGATTACCTACGAGCAGTACTTC.

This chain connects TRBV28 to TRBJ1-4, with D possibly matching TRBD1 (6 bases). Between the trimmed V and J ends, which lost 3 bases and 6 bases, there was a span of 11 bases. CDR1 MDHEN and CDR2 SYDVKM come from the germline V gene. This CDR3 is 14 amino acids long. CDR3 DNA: TGTGCCAGCAGTTTCCGGACAGCTGATGAAAAACTGTTTTTT. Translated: CASSFRTADEKLFF.

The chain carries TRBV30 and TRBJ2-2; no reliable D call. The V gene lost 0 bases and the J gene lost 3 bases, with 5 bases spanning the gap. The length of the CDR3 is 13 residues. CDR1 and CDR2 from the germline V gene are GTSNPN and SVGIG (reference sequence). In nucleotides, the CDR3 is TGTGCCTGGAGTGTCTCCTACACCGGGGAGCTGTTTTTT. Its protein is CAWSVSYTGELFF.

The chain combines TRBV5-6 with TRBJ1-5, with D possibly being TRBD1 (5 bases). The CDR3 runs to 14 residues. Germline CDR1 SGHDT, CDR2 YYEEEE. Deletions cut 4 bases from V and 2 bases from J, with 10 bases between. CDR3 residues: CASSRTGGNQPQHF. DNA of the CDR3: TGTGCCAGCAGCCGTACGGGGGGCAATCAGCCCCAGCATTTT. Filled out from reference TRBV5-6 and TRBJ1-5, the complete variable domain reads DAGVTQSPTHLIKTRGQQVTLRCSPKSGHDTVSWYQQALGQGPQFIFQYYEEEERQRGNFPDRFSGHQFPNYSSELNVNALLLGDSALYLCASSRTGGNQPQHFGDGTRLSIL.

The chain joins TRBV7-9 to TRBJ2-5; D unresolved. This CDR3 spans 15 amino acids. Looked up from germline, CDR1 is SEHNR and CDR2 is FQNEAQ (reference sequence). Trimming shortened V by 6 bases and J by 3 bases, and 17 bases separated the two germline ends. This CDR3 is CASRPIDTTEETQYF. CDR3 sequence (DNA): TGTGCCAGCAGGCCCATCGACACCACAGAAGAGACCCAGTACTTC.

The CDR3 is CASSEPPGPEAFF. CDR3 nucleotides: TGTGCCAGCAGCGAGCCCCCCGGGCCAGAAGCTTTCTTT. This chain links TRBV9 with TRBJ1-1; D is undetermined. This CDR3 is built from 13 residues. Trimming cost V 3 bases and J 8 bases, with 14 bases left between them. Germline CDR1 SGDLS, CDR2 YYNGEE. Variable domain in full (rest from reference TRBV9 and TRBJ1-1): DSGVTQTPKHLITATGQRVTLRCSPRSGDLSVYWYQQSLDQGLQFLIQYYNGEERAKGNILERFSAQQFPDLHSELNLSSLELGDSALYFCASSEPPGPEAFFGQGTRLTVV.

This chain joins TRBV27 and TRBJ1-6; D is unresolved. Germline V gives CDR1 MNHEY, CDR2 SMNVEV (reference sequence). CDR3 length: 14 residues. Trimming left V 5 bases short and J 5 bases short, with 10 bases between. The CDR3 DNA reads TGTGCCAGCAGTCTCACATTTAATAATTCACCCCTCCACTTT. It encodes CASSLTFNNSPLHF.

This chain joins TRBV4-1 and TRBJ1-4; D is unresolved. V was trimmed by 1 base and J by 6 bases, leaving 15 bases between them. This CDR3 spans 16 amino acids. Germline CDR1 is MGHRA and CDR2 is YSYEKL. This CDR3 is CASSQGDVISDEKLFF. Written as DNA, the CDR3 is TGCGCCAGCAGCCAAGGAGACGTCATCTCAGATGAAAAACTGTTTTTT.

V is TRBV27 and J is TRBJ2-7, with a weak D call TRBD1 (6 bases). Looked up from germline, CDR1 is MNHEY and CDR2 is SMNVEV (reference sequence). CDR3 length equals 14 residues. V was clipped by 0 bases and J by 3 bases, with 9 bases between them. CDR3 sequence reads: CASSLSQGLYEQYF. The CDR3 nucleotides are TGTGCCAGCAGTTTATCACAGGGCCTCTACGAGCAGTACTTC.

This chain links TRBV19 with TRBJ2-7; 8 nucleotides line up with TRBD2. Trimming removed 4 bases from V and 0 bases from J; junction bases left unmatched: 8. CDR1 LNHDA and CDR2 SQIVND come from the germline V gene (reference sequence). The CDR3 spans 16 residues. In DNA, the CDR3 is TGTGCCAGTAGTAACCAAGGGGCGGGGGGCTCCTACGAGCAGTACTTC. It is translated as CASSNQGAGGSYEQYF.

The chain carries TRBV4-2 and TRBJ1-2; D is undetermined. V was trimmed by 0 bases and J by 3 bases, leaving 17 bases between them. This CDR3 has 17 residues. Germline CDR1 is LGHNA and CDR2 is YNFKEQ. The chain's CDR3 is CASSQDEGEVYYYGYTF. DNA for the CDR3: TGTGCCAGCAGCCAAGATGAGGGTGAGGTCTACTACTATGGCTACACCTTC.

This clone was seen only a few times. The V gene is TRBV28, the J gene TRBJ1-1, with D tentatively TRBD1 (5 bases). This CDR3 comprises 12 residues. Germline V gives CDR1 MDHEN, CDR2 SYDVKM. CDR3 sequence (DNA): TGTGGAGCAGGGAGTACTAACACTGAAGCTTTCTTT. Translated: CGAGSTNTEAFF.